Here is one T cell receptor beta chain with its context. Its specific antigen is unknown. No qualities accompany the bases; no much larger clone lies one base away. These data belong to a study of vaccination and CD4 T cells after COVID-19 (dated by TCRdb to the early 2020s). At the level of the whole study: In the convalescent cohort there were six males and four females, among whom were two Hispanic individuals, seven Caucasians, two Asians and one multiracial person. Participants received two doses of either the Pfizer-BioNTech BNT162b2 vaccine (n=8) or the Moderna mRNA-1273 vaccine (n=2). Post-COVID blood samples were collected from convalescent patients a median of roughly 100 days after diagnosis, with a range of about 30 to 161 days. Post-vaccine blood samples were obtained a median of around 74 days after the second vaccine dose, with a range of about 14 to 241 days. Culture stimuli were overlapping spike peptide pools from SARS-CoV-2 and from the common cold coronaviruses HCoV-NL63, HCoV-OC43 and HCoV-229E. In control cultures, a CEFX viral epitope pool was used as positive control, an HIV-1 Nef peptide pool was used as negative control, or no peptide was added. In 10 COVID-19 convalescent patients and a handful of infection-naive healthy vaccine recipients, researchers compared the spike-specific CD4+ TCR repertoire from before mRNA vaccination with the repertoire from after. An earlier paper using these donors assessed, at the TCR clonotype level, memory CD4+ T cell crossreactivity between SARS-CoV-2 and common cold coronavirus spike proteins.

Taken with the paper, the label for treatment or condition translates to: approximately nine-day PBMC culture with coronavirus spike peptide pools or control peptides (ViraFEST assay). CD4+ T cells from unexposed donors were collected before the COVID-19 pandemic (2011-2018). To expand antigen-specific T cells with peptide pools and then pick out the expanded clonotypes through TCR sequencing, the study relied on the ViraFEST assay. Each well held two million PBMCs cultured with roughly 10 ug/ml peptide pools in IMDM containing approximately 5% human AB serum and approximately 10 IU/ml IL-2. On days 3 and 7, half of the culture medium was replaced with fresh IL-2-containing medium. CD4+ T cells were isolated after roughly 10 days of culture through negative selection using the EasySep CD4+ T cell isolation kit. As cell numbers permitted, CD4+ T cells from unexposed donors were tested for reactivity to SARS-CoV-2 S and N and to four common cold coronavirus spike pools. Ficoll-Paque Plus gradient centrifugation was used to isolate PBMCs from whole blood, and the isolated PBMCs were then either used fresh or cryopreserved at -140C. Each culture condition was generally run in triplicate wells. Leukapheresis product for the unexposed donors was purchased commercially.

General study outcomes and caveats: The median number of SARS-CoV-2-reactive clonotypes rose from about 19 after infection to a few dozen after vaccination, but the change was not significant. The study included relatively few convalescent patients and did not analyze early timepoints after natural infection. In convalescent patients, a median approximately 86% of post-vaccine SARS-CoV-2-reactive clones were detected only after vaccination, and vaccine-specific priming was suggested by this finding. Of the vaccine-specific clones in convalescent patients, 304 of 307, or nearly all, reacted only to SARS-CoV-2 spike and did not cross-react with common cold coronaviruses.

Including cysteine and phenylalanine, the CDR3 has 15 amino acids. The retained sequence is limited to the CDR3, 45 bases, with the frame set at the first base. V is clipped by 3 bases and J by 6 bases, and the sequence between their germline boundaries is 14 bases long. CDR1 and CDR2, per the germline V gene, are KGHDR and SFDVKD. Libraries were prepared through PCR. TCR sequencing of DNA from cultured CD4+ T cells used the Oncomine TCR Beta short-read assay at the Johns Hopkins FTIC core. The QIAamp micro DNA kit was used to extract genomic DNA from the cultured CD4+ T cells. The Oncomine TCR Beta libraries from cultured CD4+ T cells were pooled using unique dual indexes and then sequenced on an Illumina iSeq 100. The study's own analysis went as follows. Non-productive sequences were filtered out, and CDR3s that did not start with C, did not end with F or W, or were shorter than 7 amino acids were discarded. The MANAFEST web application identified antigen-specific clonotypes by comparing peptide-stimulated wells against reference wells and other culture wells. An FDR below 0.05, an odds ratio above 5, and a productive frequency above 0.1% in at least two of three replicate wells were required for clones to be considered positive. Cross-reactive clonotypes were defined as significantly expanded in both SARS-CoV-2 spike wells and at least one common cold coronavirus spike condition. Levenshtein distances (stringdist) and unrooted phylogenetic trees (ape) in R version 3.6.1 were used to assess CDR3 homology. TCRdb redid the processing of the public reads, applying fastp at Q25 and MiXCR, and retained in-frame beta chains. A single entry per CDR3 protein holds the most common genes and DNA from its merged rows. The V and J calls shown here were made by TCRdb, not taken from the authors' results. Here the sample has 10,000 or so distinct CDR3 sequences; around 32% occur a single time. The ten largest make up about an eighth of the sample.

This TCR was recovered from a human donor in good health. The V gene is TRBV24-1 and the J gene is TRBJ2-1, and TRBD1 may be the D gene, going by 5 matching bases. The source material was CD4+ T cells from blood, cultured in vitro. The CDR3 protein: CATSDPRPRGNEQFF. The nucleotides are TGTGCCACCAGTGATCCCAGGCCTAGGGGCAATGAGCAGTTCTTC.